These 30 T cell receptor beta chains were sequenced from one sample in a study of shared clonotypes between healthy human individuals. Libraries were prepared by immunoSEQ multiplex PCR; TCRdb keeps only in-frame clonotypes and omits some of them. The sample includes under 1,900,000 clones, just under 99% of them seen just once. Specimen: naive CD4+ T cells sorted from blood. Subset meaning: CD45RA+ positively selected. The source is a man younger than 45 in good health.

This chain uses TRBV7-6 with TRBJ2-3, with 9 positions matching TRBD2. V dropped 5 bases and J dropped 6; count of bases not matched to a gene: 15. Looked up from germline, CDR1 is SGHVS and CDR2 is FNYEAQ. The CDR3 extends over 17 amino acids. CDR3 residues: CASSIYQGGGRADTQYF. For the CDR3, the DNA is TGTGCCAGCAGCATATACCAGGGTGGCGGGAGGGCGGATACGCAGTATTTT. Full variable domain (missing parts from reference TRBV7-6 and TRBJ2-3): GAGVSQSPRYKVTKRGQDVALRCDPISGHVSLYWYRQALGQGPEFLTYFNYEAQQDKSGLPNDRFSAERPEGSISTLTIQRTEQRDSAMYRCASSIYQGGGRADTQYFGPGTRLTVL.

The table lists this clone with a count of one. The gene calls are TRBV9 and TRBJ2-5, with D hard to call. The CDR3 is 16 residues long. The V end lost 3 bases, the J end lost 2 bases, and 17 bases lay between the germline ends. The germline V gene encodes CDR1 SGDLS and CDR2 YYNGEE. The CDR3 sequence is CASSDPLGQTQETQYF. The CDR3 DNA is TGTGCCAGCAGCGATCCCTTAGGGCAGACGCAAGAGACCCAGTACTTC.

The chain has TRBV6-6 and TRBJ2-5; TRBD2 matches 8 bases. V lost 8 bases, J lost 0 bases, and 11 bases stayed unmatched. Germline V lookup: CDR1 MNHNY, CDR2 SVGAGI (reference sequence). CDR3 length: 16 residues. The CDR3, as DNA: TGTGCCAGCGGGGGGATAGCGGGGAGACACCAAGAGACCCAGTACTTC. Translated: CASGGIAGRHQETQYF.

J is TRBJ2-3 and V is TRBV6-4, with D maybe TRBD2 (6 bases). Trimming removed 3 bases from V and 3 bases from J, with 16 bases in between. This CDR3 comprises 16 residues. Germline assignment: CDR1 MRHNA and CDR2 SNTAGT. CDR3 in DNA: TGTGCCAGCAGTGAGGCTCCGGGAGCGGTTACAGATACGCAGTATTTT. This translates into CASSEAPGAVTDTQYF.

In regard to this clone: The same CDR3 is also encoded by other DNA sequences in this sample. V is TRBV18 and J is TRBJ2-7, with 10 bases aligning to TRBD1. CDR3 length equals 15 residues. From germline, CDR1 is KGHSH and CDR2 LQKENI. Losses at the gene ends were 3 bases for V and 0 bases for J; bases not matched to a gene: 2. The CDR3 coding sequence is TGTGCCAGCTCACCGGGACAGGGGCCCTCCTACGAGCAGTACTTC. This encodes CASSPGQGPSYEQYF.

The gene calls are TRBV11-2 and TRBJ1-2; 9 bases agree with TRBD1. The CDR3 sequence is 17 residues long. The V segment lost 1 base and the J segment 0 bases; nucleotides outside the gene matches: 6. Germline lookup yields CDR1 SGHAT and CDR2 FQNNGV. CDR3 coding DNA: TGTGCCAGCAGCTTAGGGGACAGGGTCTCAGCTAACTATGGCTACACCTTC. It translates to CASSLGDRVSANYGYTF. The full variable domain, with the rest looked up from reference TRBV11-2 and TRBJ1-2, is EAGVAQSPRYKIIEKRQSVAFWCNPISGHATLYWYQQILGQGPKLLIQFQNNGVVDDSQLPKDRFSAERLKGVDSTLKIQPAKLEDSAVYLCASSLGDRVSANYGYTFGSGTRLTVV.

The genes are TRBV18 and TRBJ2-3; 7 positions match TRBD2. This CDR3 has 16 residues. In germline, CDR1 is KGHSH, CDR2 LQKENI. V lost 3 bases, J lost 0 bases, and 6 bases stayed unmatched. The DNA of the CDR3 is TGTGCCAGCTCACCGTTTATGGGGGGGAGCACAGATACGCAGTATTTT. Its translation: CASSPFMGGSTDTQYF.

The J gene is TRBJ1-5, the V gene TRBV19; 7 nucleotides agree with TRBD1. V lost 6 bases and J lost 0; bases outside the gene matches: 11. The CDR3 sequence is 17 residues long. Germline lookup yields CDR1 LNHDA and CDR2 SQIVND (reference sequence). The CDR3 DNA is TGTGCCAGTAGGCCCTCAGTTCGACAGGGTAGCAATCAGCCCCAGCATTTT. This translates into CASRPSVRQGSNQPQHF.

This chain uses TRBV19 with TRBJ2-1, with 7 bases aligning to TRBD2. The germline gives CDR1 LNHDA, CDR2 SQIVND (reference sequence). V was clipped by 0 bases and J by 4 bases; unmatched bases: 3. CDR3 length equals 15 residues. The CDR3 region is CASSIDLAEYNEQFF. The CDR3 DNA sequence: TGTGCCAGTAGTATAGATCTAGCGGAGTACAATGAGCAGTTCTTC.

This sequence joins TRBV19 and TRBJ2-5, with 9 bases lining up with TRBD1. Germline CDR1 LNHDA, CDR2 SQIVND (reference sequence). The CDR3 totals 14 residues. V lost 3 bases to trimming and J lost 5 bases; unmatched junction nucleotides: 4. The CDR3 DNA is TGTGCCAGTAGTATCACAGGGGGCAGGGAGACCCAGTACTTC. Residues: CASSITGGRETQYF. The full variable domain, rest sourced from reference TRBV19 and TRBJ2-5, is DGGITQSPKYLFRKEGQNVTLSCEQNLNHDAMYWYRQDPGQGLRLIYYSQIVNDFQKGDIAEGYSVSREKKESFPLTVTSAQKNPTAFYLCASSITGGRETQYFGPGTRLLVL.

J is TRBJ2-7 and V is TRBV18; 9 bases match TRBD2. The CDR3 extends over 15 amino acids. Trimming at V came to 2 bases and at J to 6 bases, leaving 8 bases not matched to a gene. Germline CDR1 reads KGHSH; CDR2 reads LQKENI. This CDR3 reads CASSPGLAGKIEQYF. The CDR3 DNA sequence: TGTGCCAGCTCACCAGGGCTAGCGGGAAAAATCGAGCAGTACTTC.

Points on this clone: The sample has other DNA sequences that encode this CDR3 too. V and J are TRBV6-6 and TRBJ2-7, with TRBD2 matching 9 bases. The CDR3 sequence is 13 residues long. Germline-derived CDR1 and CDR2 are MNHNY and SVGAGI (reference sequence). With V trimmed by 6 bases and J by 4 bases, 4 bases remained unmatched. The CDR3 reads CASSLTSGYEQYF. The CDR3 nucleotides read TGTGCCAGCAGCCTAACTAGCGGGTACGAGCAGTACTTC.

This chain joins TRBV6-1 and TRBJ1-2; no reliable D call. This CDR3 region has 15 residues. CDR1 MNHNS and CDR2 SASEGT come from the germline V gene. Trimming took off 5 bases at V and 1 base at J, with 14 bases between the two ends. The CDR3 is CASSTPGGINYGYTF. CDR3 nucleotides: TGTGCCAGCAGTACCCCCGGAGGGATTAACTATGGCTACACCTTC.

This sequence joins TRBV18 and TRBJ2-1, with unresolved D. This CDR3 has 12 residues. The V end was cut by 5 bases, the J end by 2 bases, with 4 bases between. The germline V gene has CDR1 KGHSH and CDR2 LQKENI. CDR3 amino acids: CASSSAYNEQFF. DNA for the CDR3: TGTGCCAGCTCAAGCGCCTACAATGAGCAGTTCTTC.

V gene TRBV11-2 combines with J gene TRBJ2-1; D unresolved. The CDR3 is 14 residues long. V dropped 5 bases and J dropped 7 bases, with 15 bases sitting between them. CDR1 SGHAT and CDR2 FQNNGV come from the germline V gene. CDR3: CASSPGPMRNEQFF. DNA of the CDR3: TGTGCCAGCAGCCCTGGCCCCATGCGAAATGAGCAGTTCTTC.

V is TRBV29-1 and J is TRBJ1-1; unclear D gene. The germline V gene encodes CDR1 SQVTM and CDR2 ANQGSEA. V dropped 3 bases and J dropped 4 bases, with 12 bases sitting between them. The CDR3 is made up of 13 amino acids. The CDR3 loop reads CSVEWRGITEAFF. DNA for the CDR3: TGCAGCGTTGAGTGGCGGGGTATCACTGAAGCTTTCTTT.

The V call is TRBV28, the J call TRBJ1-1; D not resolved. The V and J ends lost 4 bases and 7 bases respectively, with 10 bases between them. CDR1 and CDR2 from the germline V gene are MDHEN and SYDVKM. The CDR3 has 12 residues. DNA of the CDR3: TGTGCCAGCAGTTGGGCCACAAATGAAGCTTTCTTT. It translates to CASSWATNEAFF.

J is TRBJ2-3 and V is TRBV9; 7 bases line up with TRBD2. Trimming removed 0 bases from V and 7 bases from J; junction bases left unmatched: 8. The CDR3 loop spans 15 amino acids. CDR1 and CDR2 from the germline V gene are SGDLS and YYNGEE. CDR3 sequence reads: CASSVAWSSGYTQYF. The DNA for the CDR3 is TGTGCCAGCAGCGTAGCTTGGTCTAGCGGTTATACGCAGTATTTT.

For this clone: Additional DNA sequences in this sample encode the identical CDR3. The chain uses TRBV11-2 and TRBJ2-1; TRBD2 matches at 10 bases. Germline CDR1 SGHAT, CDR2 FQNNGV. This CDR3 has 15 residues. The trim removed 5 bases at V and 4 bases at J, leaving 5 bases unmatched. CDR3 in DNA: TGTGCCAGCAGCCCTGGACTAGCGGATTACAATGAGCAGTTCTTC. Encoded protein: CASSPGLADYNEQFF.

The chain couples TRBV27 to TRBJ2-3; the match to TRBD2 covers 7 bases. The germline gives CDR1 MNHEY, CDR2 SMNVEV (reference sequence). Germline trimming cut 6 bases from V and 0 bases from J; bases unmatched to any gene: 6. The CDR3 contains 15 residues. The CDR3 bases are TGTGCCAGCAGGCCTCTAGCGGCTAGCACAGATACGCAGTATTTT. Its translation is CASRPLAASTDTQYF.

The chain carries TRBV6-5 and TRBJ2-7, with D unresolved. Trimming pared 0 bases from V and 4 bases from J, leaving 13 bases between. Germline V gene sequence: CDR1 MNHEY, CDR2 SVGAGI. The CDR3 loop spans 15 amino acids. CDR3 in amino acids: CASSYSASSAYEQYF. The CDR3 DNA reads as TGTGCCAGCAGTTACTCAGCCAGCTCGGCGTACGAGCAGTACTTC.

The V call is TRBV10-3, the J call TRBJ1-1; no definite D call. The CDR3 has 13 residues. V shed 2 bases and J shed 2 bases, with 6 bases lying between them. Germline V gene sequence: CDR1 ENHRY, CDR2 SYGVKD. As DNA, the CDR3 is TGTGCCATCAGTGAGGGGAGAAACACTGAAGCTTTCTTT. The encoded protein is CAISEGRNTEAFF.

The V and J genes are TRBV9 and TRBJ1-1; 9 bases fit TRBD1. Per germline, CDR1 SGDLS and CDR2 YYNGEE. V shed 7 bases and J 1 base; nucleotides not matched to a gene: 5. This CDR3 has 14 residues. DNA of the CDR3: TGTGCCAGCGGACCGGGACAGGGGAACACTGAAGCTTTCTTT. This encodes CASGPGQGNTEAFF.

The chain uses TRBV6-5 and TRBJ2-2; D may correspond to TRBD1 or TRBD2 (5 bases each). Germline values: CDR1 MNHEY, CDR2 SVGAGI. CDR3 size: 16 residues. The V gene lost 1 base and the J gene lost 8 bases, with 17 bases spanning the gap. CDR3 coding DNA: TGTGCCAGCAGTTACTGGGCAAGTGGGGGTTCGGGGGAGCTGTTTTTT. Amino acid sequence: CASSYWASGGSGELFF.

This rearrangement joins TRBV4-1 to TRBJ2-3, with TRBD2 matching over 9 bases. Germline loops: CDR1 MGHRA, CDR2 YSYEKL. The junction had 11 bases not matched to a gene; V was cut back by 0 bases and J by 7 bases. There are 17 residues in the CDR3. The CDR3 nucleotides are TGCGCCAGCAGCCAAGAGAATACTGCGGGAGGGCTGAATACGCAGTATTTT. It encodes CASSQENTAGGLNTQYF.

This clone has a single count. The CDR3 loop reads CASSSPQGAGEQFF. The DNA for the CDR3 is TGCGCCAGCAGCTCGCCTCAGGGGGCAGGTGAGCAGTTCTTC. V is TRBV5-1 and J is TRBJ2-1; TRBD1 aligns across 8 bases. The V segment lost 3 bases and the J segment 9 bases; nucleotides outside the gene matches: 8. CDR1 and CDR2 from the germline V gene are SGHRS and YFSETQ. The CDR3 runs to 14 residues.

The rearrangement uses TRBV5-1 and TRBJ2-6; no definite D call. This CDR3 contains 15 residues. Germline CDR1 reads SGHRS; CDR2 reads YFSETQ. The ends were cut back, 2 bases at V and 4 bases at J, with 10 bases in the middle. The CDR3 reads CASSFSGTGANVLTF. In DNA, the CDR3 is TGCGCCAGCAGCTTCTCGGGTACAGGGGCCAACGTCCTGACTTTC.

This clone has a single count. The CDR3 sequence is CASSPPGPAGELFF. The CDR3 region has the DNA TGTGCCAGCAGTCCACCGGGACCGGCCGGGGAGCTGTTTTTT. This chain links TRBV28 with TRBJ2-2, with D perhaps matching TRBD1 or TRBD2 (5 bases each). V lost 5 bases and J lost 6, with 13 bases in between. The CDR3 spans 14 residues. Germline CDR1 MDHEN, CDR2 SYDVKM.

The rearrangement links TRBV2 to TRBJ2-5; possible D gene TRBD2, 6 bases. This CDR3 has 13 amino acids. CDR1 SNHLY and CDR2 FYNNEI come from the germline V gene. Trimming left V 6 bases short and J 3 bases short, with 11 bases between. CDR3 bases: TGTGCCAGCAGCCAAACTAGCAAAGAGACCCAGTACTTC. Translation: CASSQTSKETQYF. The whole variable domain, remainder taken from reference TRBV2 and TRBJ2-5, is EPEVTQTPSHQVTQMGQEVILRCVPISNHLYFYWYRQILGQKVEFLVSFYNNEISEKSEIFDDQFSVERPDGSNFTLKIRSTKLEDSAMYFCASSQTSKETQYFGPGTRLLVL.

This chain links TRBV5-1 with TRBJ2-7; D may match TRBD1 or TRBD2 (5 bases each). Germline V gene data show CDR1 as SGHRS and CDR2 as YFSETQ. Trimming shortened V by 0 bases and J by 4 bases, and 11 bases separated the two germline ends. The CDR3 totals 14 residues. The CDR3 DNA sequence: TGCGCCAGCAGCTTGGCCGGGGCGAGATACGAGCAGTACTTC. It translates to CASSLAGARYEQYF.